A selection of T cell receptor beta chains follows, all from one sample in a study of sequential checkpoint blockade in melanoma. Profiled with immunoSEQ multiplex PCR; TCRdb holds only in-frame clones, not every one. The table lists about 24,000 clones, more than 75% of them singletons, with 9.5% to 13% in the top ten. Sequences were derived from CD8+ T cells sorted from blood (inferred from file names), sampled from a patient given nivolumab and ipilimumab in sequence. All receptors come from a human donor with melanoma. CDR3s include the opening cysteine and the closing phenylalanine or tryptophan. Fields, in order: J gene, D gene, clone size, V gene, CDR3 DNA, CDR3 protein. A D gene is named only where the DNA matches it firmly. Clone size is stated in some rows and not others, as once, few, many or a class when expanded.

J: TRBJ2-7; D: TRBD2; size: .; V: TRBV28; DNA: TGTGCCAGCAGTTTAGCTAGCGGGAGTTACGAGCAGTACTTC; CDR3: CASSLASGSYEQYF
J: TRBJ2-5; D: .; size: .; V: TRBV4-3; DNA: TGCGCCAGCAGCCAAGGAGTCGGGGGGCAGGGAGAGACCCAGTACTTC; CDR3: CASSQGVGGQGETQYF
J: TRBJ1-6; D: TRBD1; size: .; V: TRBV4-1; DNA: TGCGCCAGCAGCCATCAACAGGGGCTCTCACCCCTCCACTTT; CDR3: CASSHQQGLSPLHF
J: TRBJ1-1; D: TRBD1; size: .; V: TRBV5-1; DNA: TGCGCCAGCAGCTTGGCCCAGTTGGGACAGGAAGCTTTCTTT; CDR3: CASSLAQLGQEAFF
J: TRBJ2-3; D: .; size: .; V: TRBV18; DNA: TGTGCCGGCTCACCGGCACAGGGTTTCGGCACAGATACGCAGTATTTT; CDR3: CAGSPAQGFGTDTQYF
J: TRBJ1-4; D: .; size: .; V: TRBV28; DNA: TGTGCCAGCAGTTTTAGACAGGAAAAACTGTTTTTT; CDR3: CASSFRQEKLFF
J: TRBJ1-1; D: .; size: .; V: TRBV11-2; DNA: TGTGCCAGCAGCCGTGCGGGGGGCACTGAAGCTTTCTTT; CDR3: CASSRAGGTEAFF
J: TRBJ2-1; D: .; size: .; V: TRBV5-1; DNA: TGCGCCAGCAGCTCTACCGGAACAGTTCCGGAGCAGTTCTTC; CDR3: CASSSTGTVPEQFF
J: TRBJ1-2; D: TRBD1; size: .; V: TRBV28; DNA: TGTGCCAGCAGTAGGGACAGCTTCAACTATGGCTACACCTTC; CDR3: CASSRDSFNYGYTF
J: TRBJ2-1; D: .; size: .; V: TRBV7-3; DNA: TGTGCCAGCAGCTTAAAAGCGTCAGGGGGGAATGAGCAGTTCTTC; CDR3: CASSLKASGGNEQFF
J: TRBJ1-2; D: .; size: .; V: TRBV5-8; DNA: TGTGCCAGCAGCTTGTATATCCCGGTGAACTATGGCTACACCTTC; CDR3: CASSLYIPVNYGYTF
J: TRBJ2-7; D: .; size: .; V: TRBV2; DNA: TGTGCCAGCAATGCAGCCGGGGGCGAGCAGTACTTC; CDR3: CASNAAGGEQYF
J: TRBJ2-5; D: .; size: once; V: TRBV9; DNA: TGTGCCAGCAGCGGGAGAGGAGGGGAGACCCAGTACTTC; CDR3: CASSGRGGETQYF
J: TRBJ2-7; D: .; size: .; V: TRBV21-1; DNA: TGTGCCAGCAGCGGTCGGGTGGATAGCGGGAAAGGGGACGAGCAGTACTTC; CDR3: CASSGRVDSGKGDEQYF
J: TRBJ1-1; D: .; size: .; V: TRBV27; DNA: TGTGCCAGCACTTCCCGGGTAGGGGCAGAAGCTTTCTTT; CDR3: CASTSRVGAEAFF
J: TRBJ2-3; D: .; size: .; V: TRBV18; DNA: TGTGCCAGCTCGCCGGGACTCAGCCCAAATACGCAGTATTTT; CDR3: CASSPGLSPNTQYF
J: TRBJ2-7; D: .; size: .; V: TRBV28; DNA: TGTGCCAGCAGTTTAGTCGGGAGCACCTACGAGCAGTACTTC; CDR3: CASSLVGSTYEQYF
J: TRBJ1-2; D: .; size: .; V: TRBV7-2; DNA: TGTGCCAGCAGTCAACAGCCTAACTATGGCTACACCTTC; CDR3: CASSQQPNYGYTF
J: TRBJ1-4; D: .; size: .; V: TRBV19; DNA: TGTGCCAGTAGTATAGCGGGCAGGGCTAAGGAAAAACTGTTTTTT; CDR3: CASSIAGRAKEKLFF
J: TRBJ1-2; D: TRBD1; size: .; V: TRBV7-9; DNA: TGTGCCAGCAGCTTATGGACAGGGGTCCTTTCAGGCTACACCTTC; CDR3: CASSLWTGVLSGYTF
J: TRBJ1-4; D: .; size: .; V: TRBV6-6; DNA: TGTGCCAGCAGCGGCGAATTAGGGAGGGGGAAACTGTTTTTT; CDR3: CASSGELGRGKLFF
J: TRBJ2-1; D: TRBD2; size: .; V: TRBV7-6; DNA: TGTGCCAGCAGCTTAGACTCCTCGGCGGGAGGGAACTACAATGAGCAGTTCTTC; CDR3: CASSLDSSAGGNYNEQFF
J: TRBJ1-2; D: .; size: few; V: TRBV6-6; DNA: TGTGCCAGCAGTCCAGGGATTAACTATGGCTACACCTTC; CDR3: CASSPGINYGYTF
J: TRBJ1-2; D: TRBD1; size: once; V: TRBV27; DNA: TGTGCCAGCAGTTCGATGACGGGGACAGCCCAGGCAGGTGGCTACACCTTC; CDR3: CASSSMTGTAQAGGYTF
J: TRBJ1-1; D: .; size: few; V: TRBV11-2; DNA: TGTGCCAGCAGCCCCACGGGGGGATACTTAAACACTGAAGCTTTCTTT; CDR3: CASSPTGGYLNTEAFF
J: TRBJ1-2; D: .; size: .; V: TRBV28; DNA: TGTGCCAGCAGCTCAGACTATGGCTACACCTTC; CDR3: CASSSDYGYTF
J: TRBJ1-1; D: .; size: .; V: TRBV30; DNA: TGTGCCTGGAGTGCACCTCAATGGTCTCTAGCCGAAGCTTTCTTT; CDR3: CAWSAPQWSLAEAFF
J: TRBJ1-5; D: .; size: .; V: TRBV19; DNA: TGTGCCAGTAGTTGGCAGGGCGATCAGCCCCAGCATTTT; CDR3: CASSWQGDQPQHF
J: TRBJ1-4; D: .; size: .; V: TRBV2; DNA: TGTGCCAGCAGTCTAAGACAGGCTGAAAAACTGTTTTTT; CDR3: CASSLRQAEKLFF
J: TRBJ2-1; D: TRBD2; size: .; V: TRBV28; DNA: TGTGCCAGCTCTGTGGGGGGGTCCCACTCCTACAATGAGCAGTTCTTC; CDR3: CASSVGGSHSYNEQFF
J: TRBJ2-2; D: .; size: .; V: TRBV6-5; DNA: TGTGCCAGCGCTGACATGCTGGCGCGGGAGCTGTTTTTT; CDR3: CASADMLARELFF
J: TRBJ2-1; D: TRBD1; size: .; V: TRBV5-6; DNA: TGTGCCAGCAGCTTACCGGGACAGGGAAATGAGCAGTTCTTC; CDR3: CASSLPGQGNEQFF
J: TRBJ2-5; D: TRBD2; size: .; V: TRBV7-2; DNA: TGTGCCAGCAGCTTAAAGCGGGGATACCAAGAGACCCAGTACTTC; CDR3: CASSLKRGYQETQYF
J: TRBJ2-5; D: TRBD1; size: .; V: TRBV7-2; DNA: TGTGCCAGCAGCTTGGGCCGACCGGGGACAGGGATGGAGACCCAGTACTTC; CDR3: CASSLGRPGTGMETQYF
J: TRBJ2-7; D: .; size: .; V: TRBV6-1; DNA: TGTGCCACCTTAACAGTTCCCTACGAGCAGTACTTC; CDR3: CATLTVPYEQYF
J: TRBJ2-7; D: TRBD2; size: .; V: TRBV27; DNA: TGTGCCAGCAGTTTATCGGCTAGCGGGAGCAGGGTCGGGTTCTACGAGCAGTACTTC; CDR3: CASSLSASGSRVGFYEQYF
J: TRBJ2-7; D: .; size: .; V: TRBV4-1; DNA: TGCGCCAGCAGCCAAGACCAGGGCTTGGTGCAGTACTTC; CDR3: CASSQDQGLVQYF
J: TRBJ2-3; D: TRBD2; size: .; V: TRBV11-2; DNA: TGTGCCAGCAGCCCAACCGGGACTAGAGGAACAGATACGCAGTATTTT; CDR3: CASSPTGTRGTDTQYF
J: TRBJ2-6; D: .; size: .; V: TRBV7-2; DNA: TGTGCCAGCAGCCCACAGGGTTTTGGGGCCAACGTCCTGACTTTC; CDR3: CASSPQGFGANVLTF
J: TRBJ2-1; D: TRBD2; size: .; V: TRBV7-2; DNA: TGTGCCAGCAGCTTAGGACTAGCGGGAGGCAATGAGCAGTTCTTC; CDR3: CASSLGLAGGNEQFF
J: TRBJ2-5; D: .; size: .; V: TRBV18; DNA: TGTGCCAGCTCACCACCGAGCTGGGCCAAACCGGAGACCCAGTACTTC; CDR3: CASSPPSWAKPETQYF
J: TRBJ1-2; D: .; size: .; V: TRBV6-1; DNA: TGTGCCAGCAGTGAACGTAATAGCTATGGCTACACCTTC; CDR3: CASSERNSYGYTF
J: TRBJ1-1; D: .; size: .; V: TRBV7-2; DNA: TGTGCCAGCAGCTTAGTAATATCCCGCCGAGACACTGAAGCTTTCTTT; CDR3: CASSLVISRRDTEAFF
J: TRBJ2-1; D: .; size: .; V: TRBV5-1; DNA: TGCGCCAGCAGCTCCCATACGAGCTCCTACAATGAGCAGTTCTTC; CDR3: CASSSHTSSYNEQFF
J: TRBJ1-4; D: TRBD1; size: once; V: TRBV5-1; DNA: TGCGCCAGCAGCTTAGCCGGGGACAGGGGCGAAAAACTGTTTTTT; CDR3: CASSLAGDRGEKLFF
J: TRBJ1-5; D: .; size: .; V: TRBV28; DNA: TGTGCCCTACAGGCCATCAATCAGCCCCAGCATTTT; CDR3: CALQAINQPQHF
J: TRBJ2-3; D: TRBD2; size: few; V: TRBV7-3; DNA: TGTGCCAGCAGCTCCCGGACTAGCGGGACCGCAGATACGCAGTATTTT; CDR3: CASSSRTSGTADTQYF
J: TRBJ2-7; D: TRBD2; size: .; V: TRBV19; DNA: TGTGCCAGTAGTACCCGGGGACTAGCGACCGAGCAGTACTTC; CDR3: CASSTRGLATEQYF
J: TRBJ2-3; D: TRBD2; size: .; V: TRBV7-2; DNA: TGTGCCAGCAGCTTAGTTCCAGCGGGGAGCACAGATACGCAGTATTTT; CDR3: CASSLVPAGSTDTQYF
J: TRBJ2-2; D: .; size: once; V: TRBV5-5; DNA: TGTGCCAGCAGCTTGGGACACATTAACACCGGGGAGCTGTTTTTT; CDR3: CASSLGHINTGELFF
J: TRBJ1-1; D: .; size: once; V: TRBV14; DNA: TGTGCCAGCAGCGCCTACAGGAACACTGAAGCTTTCTTT; CDR3: CASSAYRNTEAFF
J: TRBJ2-3; D: TRBD1; size: few; V: TRBV5-6; DNA: TGTGCCAGCAGCTTGAGAACAGGGGTGGCAGATACGCAGTATTTT; CDR3: CASSLRTGVADTQYF
J: TRBJ2-1; D: TRBD1; size: .; V: TRBV6-5; DNA: TGTGCCAGCAGTACCGACTGGGACAGGGAGAAGTTCTTC; CDR3: CASSTDWDREKFF
J: TRBJ2-5; D: TRBD2; size: .; V: TRBV10-3; DNA: TGTGCCATCAAATTTAGCGGGAGGGCCGAGGAGACCCAGTACTTC; CDR3: CAIKFSGRAEETQYF
J: TRBJ1-2; D: TRBD1; size: .; V: TRBV9; DNA: TGTGCCAGCAGCGTAAACCCGACAGGGAACTATGGCTACACCTTC; CDR3: CASSVNPTGNYGYTF
J: TRBJ1-2; D: .; size: .; V: TRBV4-3; DNA: TGCGCCAGCAGCCAAGAATACGGGGGCTACACCTTC; CDR3: CASSQEYGGYTF
J: TRBJ1-5; D: TRBD1; size: .; V: TRBV6-5; DNA: TGTGCCAGCAGTGGGACAGGGCTAGGCAATCAGCCCCAGCATTTT; CDR3: CASSGTGLGNQPQHF
J: TRBJ2-7; D: TRBD2; size: .; V: TRBV9; DNA: TGTGCCAGCAGCGCCGAGCGGGAGGGTCCCTACGAGCAGTACTTC; CDR3: CASSAEREGPYEQYF
J: TRBJ1-2; D: .; size: .; V: TRBV28; DNA: TGTGTAACGGGCAGGGGTACCTATGGCTACACCTTC; CDR3: CVTGRGTYGYTF